This T cell receptor (beta chain) was recorded in a study of Graves' ophthalmopathy and Graves' hyperthyroidism. Excluded were patients with other autoimmune diseases, uncontrolled infections, pregnancy or lactation. Symptoms, serum thyroxine and TRAb, thyroid ultrasound, and orbital computed tomography formed the diagnostic basis. The CDR3 length is 15 residues. Trimming shortened V by 2 bases and J by 4 bases, and 14 bases separated the two germline ends. Germline V CDR1 and CDR2: SGHTA, FQGTGA. TCR beta CDR3 amplification used RNA transcripts. HTBI-primed RT-PCR formed the first round, and a multiplex PCR formed the second. One entry per CDR3 protein, called by TCRdb with MiXCR from the multiplex PCR reads. The table lists more than 300,000 distinct CDR3 sequences, 15% to 20% of them singletons. Regarding the study as a whole: Most expanded clonotypes from thyroid (those above 0.001 frequency) were also found in blood.

This clonotype has at least ten counts. The antigen remains unidentified. The sequencing sample was made of peripheral blood. The sequence derives from an adult woman with stable Graves' hyperthyroidism. The rearrangement links TRBV7-3 to TRBJ2-5; D is possibly TRBD1 or TRBD2 (5 bases each). CDR3 sequence reads: CASSLDSGTRETQYF. In DNA, the CDR3 is TGTGCCAGCAGCTTAGATTCAGGGACGAGAGAGACCCAGTACTTC.